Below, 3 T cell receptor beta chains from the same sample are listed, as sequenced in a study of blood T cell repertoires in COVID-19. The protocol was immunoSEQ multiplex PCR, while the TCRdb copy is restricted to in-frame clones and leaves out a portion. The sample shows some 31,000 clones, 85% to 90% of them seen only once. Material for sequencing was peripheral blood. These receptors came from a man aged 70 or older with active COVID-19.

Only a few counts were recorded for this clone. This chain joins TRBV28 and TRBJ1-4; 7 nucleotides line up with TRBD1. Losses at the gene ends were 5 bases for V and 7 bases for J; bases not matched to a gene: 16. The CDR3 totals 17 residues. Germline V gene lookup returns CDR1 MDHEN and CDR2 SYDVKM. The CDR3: CASSPFRTGKLSEKLFF. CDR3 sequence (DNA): TGTGCCAGCAGTCCATTCCGGACAGGCAAGTTAAGTGAAAAACTGTTTTTT.

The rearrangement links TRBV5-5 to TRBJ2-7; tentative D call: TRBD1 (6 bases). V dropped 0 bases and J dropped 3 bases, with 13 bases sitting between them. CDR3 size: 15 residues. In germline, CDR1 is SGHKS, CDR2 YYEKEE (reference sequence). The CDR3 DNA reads TGTGCCAGCAGCTTGGAGGTCAGGGGAAGCTACGAGCAGTACTTC. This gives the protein CASSLEVRGSYEQYF.

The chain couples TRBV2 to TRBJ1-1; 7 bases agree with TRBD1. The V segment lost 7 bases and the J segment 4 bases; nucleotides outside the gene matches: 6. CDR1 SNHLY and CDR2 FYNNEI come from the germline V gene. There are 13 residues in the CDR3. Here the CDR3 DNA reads TGTGCCAGCAACATAGGGACAGTCACTGAAGCTTTCTTT. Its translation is CASNIGTVTEAFF.